This T cell receptor beta chain came from a study of T cell repertoires in cytomegalovirus infection. Background on the study: Matching HLA type and CMV infection were both indicated by public TCR beta signatures.

TCRdb reprocessed the reads via MiXCR and lists one record per CDR3 protein. The sample consists of hundreds of thousands of distinct CDR3 sequences, more than 30% of them appearing once. Germline CDR1 reads LNHDA; CDR2 reads SQIVND (reference sequence). V was cut by 6 bases and J by 4 bases, with 17 bases left in between. The CDR3 consists of 15 residues. A word on this clonotype: Its antigen is not identified.

This specimen consisted of cultured PBMCs, obtained from culture after CMV antigen stimulation. V and J are TRBV19 and TRBJ2-3; D perhaps matches TRBD2 (5 bases). This receptor was identified in a human donor in good health (CMV status not recorded). Some clones in this sample may be carry-over from other donors' samples. The CDR3 reads CASRPPDSPPDTQYF. As DNA, the CDR3 is TGTGCCAGTAGGCCCCCGGACTCTCCCCCAGATACGCAGTATTTT.